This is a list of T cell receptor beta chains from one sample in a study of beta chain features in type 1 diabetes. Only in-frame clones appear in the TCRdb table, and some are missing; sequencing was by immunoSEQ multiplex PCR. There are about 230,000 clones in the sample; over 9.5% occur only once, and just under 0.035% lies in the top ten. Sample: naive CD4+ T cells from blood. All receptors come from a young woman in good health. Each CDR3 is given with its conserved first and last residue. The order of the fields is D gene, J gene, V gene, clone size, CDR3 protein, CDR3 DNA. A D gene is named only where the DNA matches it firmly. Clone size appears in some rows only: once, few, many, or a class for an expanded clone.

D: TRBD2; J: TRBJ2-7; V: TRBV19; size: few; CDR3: CASTPRAGGPSYEQYF; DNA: TGTGCCAGTACCCCGAGGGCGGGAGGCCCCTCCTACGAGCAGTACTTC
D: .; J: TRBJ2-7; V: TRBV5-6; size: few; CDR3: CASSLFGHEQYF; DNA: TGTGCCAGCAGCTTATTTGGGCACGAGCAGTACTTC
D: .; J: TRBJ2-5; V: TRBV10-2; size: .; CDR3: CASRHQETQYF; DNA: TGCGCCAGCAGACATCAAGAGACCCAGTACTTC
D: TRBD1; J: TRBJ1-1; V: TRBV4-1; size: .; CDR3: CASSLDRGRNTEAFF; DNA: TGCGCCAGCAGCCTTGACAGGGGGCGGAACACTGAAGCTTTCTTT
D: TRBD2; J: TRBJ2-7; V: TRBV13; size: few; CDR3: CASSVLAGESGEQYF; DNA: TGTGCCAGCAGCGTACTAGCGGGGGAGTCGGGCGAGCAGTACTTC
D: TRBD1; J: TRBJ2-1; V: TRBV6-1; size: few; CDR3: CASTESGRGRMGQFF; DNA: TGTGCCAGCACCGAAAGTGGCAGGGGGCGGATGGGGCAGTTCTTC
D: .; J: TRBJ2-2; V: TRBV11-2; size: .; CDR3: CASSSVDYLRSTGELFF; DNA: TGTGCCAGCAGCTCCGTTGACTACCTACGTTCCACCGGGGAGCTGTTTTTT
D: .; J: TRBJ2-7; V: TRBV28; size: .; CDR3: CASSSLALSSYEQYF; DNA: TGTGCCAGCAGTTCTCTAGCGCTTAGCTCCTACGAGCAGTACTTC
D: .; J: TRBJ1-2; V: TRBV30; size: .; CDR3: CAWSDPRRVLYGYTF; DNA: TGTGCCTGGAGTGACCCCCGCAGGGTCCTATATGGCTACACCTTC
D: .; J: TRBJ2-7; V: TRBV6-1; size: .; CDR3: CAISATGNEQYF; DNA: TGTGCCATCAGTGCTACGGGGAACGAGCAGTACTTC